These 13 T cell receptor beta chains were sequenced from one sample in a study of blood T cells in healthy people across ages. For the second PCR, which ran for about 7 to 11 cycles, a sample-barcoded 5' primer and a J-beta primer mix were used. One entry per CDR3 protein, called by TCRdb with MiXCR from the 5' RACE reads. Found here are hundreds of thousands of distinct CDR3 sequences, about 42% of them singletons; the top ten hold around 21%. What was sequenced was blood. All receptors derive from a man in his sixties in good health.

The chain is built from TRBV27 and TRBJ2-2; D unresolved. The CDR3 is 17 amino acids. The V gene lost 3 bases and the J gene lost 1 base, with 15 bases spanning the gap. Germline V lookup: CDR1 MNHEY, CDR2 SMNVEV (reference sequence). CDR3 amino acids: CASSFTGRSGNTGELFF. The CDR3 nucleotides read TGTGCCAGCAGTTTCACCGGTCGAAGTGGGAACACCGGGGAGCTGTTTTTT.

For this clonotype: One junction end does not reproduce the germline sequence, and a read error may be involved. The chain recombines TRBV6-7 with TRBJ1-5; a weak D match, TRBD1 (6 bases). TRBV6-7 qualifies as an ORF whose function is uncertain. The CDR3 loop spans 15 amino acids. The CDR3 sequence is CASSSDSYSNQPQRF. The CDR3 coding sequence is TGTGCCAGCAGTTCGGACAGTTATAGCAATCAGCCCCAGCGTTTT.

The chain carries TRBV27 and TRBJ2-5; D not resolved. The J call could be wrong; TRBJ2-7 is a better fit for the DNA end. The CDR3 spans 13 residues. The germline V gene encodes CDR1 MNHEY and CDR2 SMNVEV (reference sequence). CDR3 region: CASSLWVGHEQYF. In nucleotides, the CDR3 is TGTGCCAGCAGTTTATGGGTGGGCCACGAGCAGTACTTC.

The chain recombines TRBV2 with TRBJ2-1, with 9 bases identical to TRBD1. Germline V gives CDR1 SNHLY, CDR2 FYNNEI. The CDR3 loop spans 16 amino acids. V shed 6 bases, J shed 13 bases, and the junction held 19 bases outside the gene matches. The CDR3 loop reads CASRQDRGPQQETQFF. CDR3 DNA sequence: TGTGCCAGCAGACAGGACAGGGGCCCCCAACAAGAGACCCAGTTCTTC.

The table lists this clonotype with a count of one. The J gene is TRBJ2-7, the V gene TRBV7-6, with a possible D match to TRBD1 (6 bases). The CDR3 runs to 15 residues. The V and J ends lost 4 bases and 5 bases respectively, with 18 bases between them. CDR1 and CDR2 (germline): SGHVS, FNYEAQ. CDR3 region: CASSSGVTGKNEQYF. In nucleotides, the CDR3 is TGTGCCAGCAGCTCCGGGGTAACAGGGAAGAACGAGCAGTACTTC.

The V gene is TRBV7-2, the J gene TRBJ2-1, with 10 bases matching TRBD2. CDR1 and CDR2 from the germline V gene are SGHTA and FQGNSA. The CDR3 runs 16 residues. With 5 bases clipped from V and 4 bases from J, the junction kept 8 bases outside the gene matches. The CDR3, as DNA: TGTGCCAGCAGCCGAACCCTAGCGGGGGCTTACAATGAGCAGTTCTTC. Its protein is CASSRTLAGAYNEQFF.

This clonotype came up a few times. The gene calls are TRBV14 and TRBJ2-1; TRBD1 aligns across 7 bases. The junction had 16 bases not matched to a gene; V was cut back by 4 bases and J by 1 base. Germline-derived CDR1 and CDR2 are SGHDN and FVKESK. This CDR3 region has 19 residues. The CDR3 nucleotides are TGTGCCAGCAGCCCCCTTAGAGGTCAAAAGGGGGCTTCCTACAATGAGCAGTTCTTC. Its translation: CASSPLRGQKGASYNEQFF. The whole variable domain, remainder taken from reference TRBV14 and TRBJ2-1, is EAGVTQFPSHSVIEKGQTVTLRCDPISGHDNLYWYRRVMGKEIKFLLHFVKESKQDESGMPNNRFLAERTGGTYSTLKVQPAELEDSGVYFCASSPLRGQKGASYNEQFFGPGTRLTVL.

The sample holds many counts of this clonotype. The chain recombines TRBV5-5 with TRBJ2-7, with 9 bases matching TRBD1. The CDR3 runs to 15 residues. Losses at the gene ends were 0 bases for V and 4 bases for J; bases not matched to a gene: 5. CDR1 and CDR2 (germline): SGHKS, YYEKEE (reference sequence). CDR3 sequence (DNA): TGTGCCAGCAGCTTGGGACAGGGGGATTGGTACGAGCAGTACTTC. Translating it yields CASSLGQGDWYEQYF.

This clonotype was counted ten times or more. The chain combines TRBV5-1 with TRBJ1-2; D is unresolved. The CDR3 is 14 residues long. The germline V gene has CDR1 SGHRS and CDR2 YFSETQ. The V end lost 3 bases, the J end lost 8 bases, and 17 bases lay between the germline ends. The chain's CDR3 is CASSWAEEGRGYTF. The CDR3 bases are TGCGCCAGCAGCTGGGCCGAAGAGGGTCGCGGCTACACCTTC.

This clonotype was counted between two and nine times. This rearrangement joins TRBV12-3 or TRBV12-4 to TRBJ2-5; D is unresolved. Trimming left V 6 bases short and J 1 base short, with 6 bases between. The CDR3 covers 12 residues. DNA for the CDR3: TGTGCCAGCAGGAGAAGCCAAGAGACCCAGTACTTC. This codes for CASRRSQETQYF.

The chain uses TRBV5-4 and TRBJ2-4, with D tentatively TRBD1 or TRBD2 (5 bases each). The CDR3 length is 16 residues. V shed 2 bases and J shed 0 bases, with 12 bases lying between them. CDR1 is SGHNT, CDR2 YYREEE, per germline (reference sequence). CDR3 amino acids: CASSLGQGPAKNIQYF. The DNA for the CDR3 is TGTGCCAGCAGCTTAGGGCAGGGACCAGCCAAAAACATTCAGTACTTC.

This chain uses TRBV27 with TRBJ2-5, with D perhaps TRBD1 (6 bases). This CDR3 region has 14 residues. Trimming shortened V by 5 bases and J by 5 bases, and 15 bases separated the two germline ends. The germline V gene has CDR1 MNHEY and CDR2 SMNVEV (reference sequence). As DNA, the CDR3 is TGTGCCAGCAGTGTGATAGGGGGAACTGAGACCCAGTACTTC. It specifies CASSVIGGTETQYF.

On this clonotype: Germline and junction disagree at one end, which may indicate a read error. V is TRBV9 and J is TRBJ2-7; D possibly uses TRBD1 or TRBD2 (5 bases each). The CDR3 spans 13 residues. CDR1 and CDR2 from the germline V gene are SGDLS and YYNGEE. CDR3 DNA sequence: TGTACCAGCAGCGTGGGGGTGCCCTACGAGCAGTACTTC. Its protein product is CTSSVGVPYEQYF.